This record looks at one T cell receptor (beta chain) sequence and its context. Its antigen is still unknown. Here immunoSEQ multiplex PCR was the method, and the copy in TCRdb shows in-frame clones only, minus some. Of about 110,000 clones in the sample, 88% were seen once. The donors belonged to the approximately 120-subject validation cohort, separate from the approximately 700-subject first cohort. The data were obtained in a study of cytomegalovirus exposure and HLA in healthy donors. Across the study: In a later analysis, the roughly 110 validation repertoires were reported to have used the same platform as the roughly 700 first-cohort repertoires.

Germline V gene data show CDR1 as MDHEN and CDR2 as SYDVKM. The CDR3 contains 16 residues. V was shortened by 6 bases and J by 6 bases, with 20 bases between the two germline ends. Points from the study as a whole: Listed as cytomegalovirus-associated were 150 or so TCR beta chains.

Material for sequencing was PBMCs. The gene calls are TRBV28 and TRBJ2-2; D is possibly TRBD1 (6 bases). The TCR comes from a woman between 18 and 29 years old in good health and CMV-seropositive. CDR3 loop: CASRLLLTTGAGELFF. CDR3 in DNA: TGTGCCAGCAGACTCCTCCTGACGACAGGCGCCGGGGAGCTGTTTTTT.